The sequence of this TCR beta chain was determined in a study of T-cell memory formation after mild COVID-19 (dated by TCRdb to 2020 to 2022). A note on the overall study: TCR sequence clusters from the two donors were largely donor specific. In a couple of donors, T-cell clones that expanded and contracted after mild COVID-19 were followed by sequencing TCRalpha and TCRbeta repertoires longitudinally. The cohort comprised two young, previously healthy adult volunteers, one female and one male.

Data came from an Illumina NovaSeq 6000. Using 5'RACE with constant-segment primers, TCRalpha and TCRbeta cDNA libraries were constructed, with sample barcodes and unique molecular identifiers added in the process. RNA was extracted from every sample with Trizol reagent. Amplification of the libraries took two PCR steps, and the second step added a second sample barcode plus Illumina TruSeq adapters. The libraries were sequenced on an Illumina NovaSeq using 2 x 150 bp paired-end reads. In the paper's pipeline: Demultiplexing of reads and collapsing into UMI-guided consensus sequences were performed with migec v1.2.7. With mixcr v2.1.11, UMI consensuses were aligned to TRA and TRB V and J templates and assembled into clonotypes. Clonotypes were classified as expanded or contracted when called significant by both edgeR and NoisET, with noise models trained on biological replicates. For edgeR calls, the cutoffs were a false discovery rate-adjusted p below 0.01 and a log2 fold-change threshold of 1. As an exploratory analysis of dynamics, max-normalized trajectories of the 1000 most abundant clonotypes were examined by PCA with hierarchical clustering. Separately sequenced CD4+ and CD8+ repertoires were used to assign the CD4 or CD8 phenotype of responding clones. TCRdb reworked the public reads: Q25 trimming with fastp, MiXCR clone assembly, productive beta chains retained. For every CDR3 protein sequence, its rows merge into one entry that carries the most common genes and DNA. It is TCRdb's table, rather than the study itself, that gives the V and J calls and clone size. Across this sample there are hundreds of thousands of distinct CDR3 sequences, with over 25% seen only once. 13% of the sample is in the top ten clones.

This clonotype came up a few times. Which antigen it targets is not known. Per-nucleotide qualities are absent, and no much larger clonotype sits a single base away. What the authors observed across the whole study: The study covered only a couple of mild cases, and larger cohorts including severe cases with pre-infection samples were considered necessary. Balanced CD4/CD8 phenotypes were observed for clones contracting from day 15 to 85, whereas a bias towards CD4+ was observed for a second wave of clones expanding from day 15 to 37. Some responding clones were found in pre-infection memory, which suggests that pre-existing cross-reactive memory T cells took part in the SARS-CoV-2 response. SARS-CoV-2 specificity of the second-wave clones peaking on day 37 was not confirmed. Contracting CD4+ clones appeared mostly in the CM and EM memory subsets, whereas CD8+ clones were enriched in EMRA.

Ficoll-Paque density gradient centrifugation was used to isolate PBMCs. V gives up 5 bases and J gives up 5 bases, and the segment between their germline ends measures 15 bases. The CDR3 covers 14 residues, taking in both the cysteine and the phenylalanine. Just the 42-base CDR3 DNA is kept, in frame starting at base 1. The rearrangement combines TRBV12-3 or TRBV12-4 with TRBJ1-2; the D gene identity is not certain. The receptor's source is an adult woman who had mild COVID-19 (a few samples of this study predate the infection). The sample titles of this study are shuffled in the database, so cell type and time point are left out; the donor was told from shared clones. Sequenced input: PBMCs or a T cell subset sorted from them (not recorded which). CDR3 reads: CASSRPLIPYGYTF. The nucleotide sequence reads TGTGCCAGCAGTCGGCCCCTAATCCCATATGGCTACACCTTC.